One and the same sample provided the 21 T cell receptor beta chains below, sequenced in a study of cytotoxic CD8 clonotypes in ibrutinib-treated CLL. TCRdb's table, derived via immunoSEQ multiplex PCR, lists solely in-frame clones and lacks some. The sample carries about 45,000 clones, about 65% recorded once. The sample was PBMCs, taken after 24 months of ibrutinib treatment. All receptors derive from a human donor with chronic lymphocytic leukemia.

This CDR3 is CASSSSGEITDTQYF. CDR3 bases: TGTGCCAGCAGCTCTAGCGGGGAGATCACAGATACGCAGTATTTT. V and J are TRBV11-2 and TRBJ2-3; 9 nucleotides agree with TRBD2. The CDR3 loop spans 15 amino acids. Germline CDR1 SGHAT, CDR2 FQNNGV. J gave up 2 bases and V 4 bases, and 4 bases lay outside the gene matches.

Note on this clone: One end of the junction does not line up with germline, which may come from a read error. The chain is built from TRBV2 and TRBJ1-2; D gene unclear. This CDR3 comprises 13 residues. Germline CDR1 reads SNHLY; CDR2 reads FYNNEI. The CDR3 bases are TGTGCCAGCACTGAATACCCGGGGTATGGCTACACCTTC. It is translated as CASTEYPGYGYTF.

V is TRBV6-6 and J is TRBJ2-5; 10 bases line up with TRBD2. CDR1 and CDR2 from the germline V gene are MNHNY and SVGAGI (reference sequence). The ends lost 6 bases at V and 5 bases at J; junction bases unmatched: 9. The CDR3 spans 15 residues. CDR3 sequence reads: CASRPGLAPGETQYF. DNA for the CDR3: TGTGCCAGCAGGCCGGGACTAGCGCCGGGGGAGACCCAGTACTTC.

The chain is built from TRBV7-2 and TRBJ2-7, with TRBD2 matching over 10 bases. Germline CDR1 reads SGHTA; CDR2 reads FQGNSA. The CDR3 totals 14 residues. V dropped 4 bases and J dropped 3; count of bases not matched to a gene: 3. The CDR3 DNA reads TGTGCCAGCAGCTCACTAGCGGGGAGCTACGAGCAGTACTTC. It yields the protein CASSSLAGSYEQYF.

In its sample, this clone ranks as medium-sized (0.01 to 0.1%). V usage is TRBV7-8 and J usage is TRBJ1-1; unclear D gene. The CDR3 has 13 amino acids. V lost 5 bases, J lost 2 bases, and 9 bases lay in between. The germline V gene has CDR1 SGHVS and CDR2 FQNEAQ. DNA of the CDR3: TGTGCCAGCAGCGCCTACAGAAACACTGAAGCTTTCTTT. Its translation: CASSAYRNTEAFF.

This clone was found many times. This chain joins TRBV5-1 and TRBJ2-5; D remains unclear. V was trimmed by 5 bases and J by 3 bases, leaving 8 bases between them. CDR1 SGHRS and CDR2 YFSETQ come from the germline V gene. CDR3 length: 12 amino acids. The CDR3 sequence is CASSLVEETQYF. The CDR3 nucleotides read TGCGCCAGCAGTCTGGTTGAAGAGACCCAGTACTTC. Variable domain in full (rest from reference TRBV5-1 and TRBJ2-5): KAGVTQTPRYLIKTRGQQVTLSCSPISGHRSVSWYQQTPGQGLQFLFEYFSETQRNKGNFPGRFSGRQFSNSRSEMNVSTLELGDSALYLCASSLVEETQYFGPGTRLLVL.

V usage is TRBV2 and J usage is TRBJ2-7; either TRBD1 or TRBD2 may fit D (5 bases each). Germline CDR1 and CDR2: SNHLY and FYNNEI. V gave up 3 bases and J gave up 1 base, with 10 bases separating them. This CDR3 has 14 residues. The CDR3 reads CASSEVGRSYEQYF. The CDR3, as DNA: TGTGCCAGCAGTGAGGTGGGACGGTCCTACGAGCAGTACTTC.

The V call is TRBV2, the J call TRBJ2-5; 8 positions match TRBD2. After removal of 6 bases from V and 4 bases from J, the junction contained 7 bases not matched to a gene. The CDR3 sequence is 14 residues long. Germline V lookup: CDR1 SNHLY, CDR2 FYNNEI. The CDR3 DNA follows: TGTGCCAGCAGCGCGGGAGGCCGCCGAGAGACCCAGTACTTC. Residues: CASSAGGRRETQYF.

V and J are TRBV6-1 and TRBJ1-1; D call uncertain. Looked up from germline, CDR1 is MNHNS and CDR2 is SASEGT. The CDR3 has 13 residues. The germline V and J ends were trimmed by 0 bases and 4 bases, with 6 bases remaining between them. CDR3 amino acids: CASSEALGTEAFF. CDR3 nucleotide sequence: TGTGCCAGCAGTGAAGCTTTGGGCACTGAAGCTTTCTTT.

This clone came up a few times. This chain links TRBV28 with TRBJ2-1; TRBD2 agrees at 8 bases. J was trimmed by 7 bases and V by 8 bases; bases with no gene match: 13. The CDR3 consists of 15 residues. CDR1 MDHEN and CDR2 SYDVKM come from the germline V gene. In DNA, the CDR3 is TGTGCCAGCTCTCGTGCAGCGGGAGTTGATAATGAGCAGTTCTTC. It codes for CASSRAAGVDNEQFF.

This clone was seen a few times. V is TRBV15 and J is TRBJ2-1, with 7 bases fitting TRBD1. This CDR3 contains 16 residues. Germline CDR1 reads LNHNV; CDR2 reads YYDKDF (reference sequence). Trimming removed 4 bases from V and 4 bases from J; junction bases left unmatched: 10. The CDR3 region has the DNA TGTGCCACCAGCAACCCCGGTAGGGGACAGTACAATGAGCAGTTCTTC. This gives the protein CATSNPGRGQYNEQFF.

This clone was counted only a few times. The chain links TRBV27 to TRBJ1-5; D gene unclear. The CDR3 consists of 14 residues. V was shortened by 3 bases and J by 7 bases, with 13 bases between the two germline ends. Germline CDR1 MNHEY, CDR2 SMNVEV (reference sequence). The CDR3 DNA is TGTGCCAGCAGTTTGAGAGGGCTTAGGCAGCCCCAGCATTTT. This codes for CASSLRGLRQPQHF.

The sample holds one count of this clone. The CDR3 bases are TGCGCCAGCAGCCAACGAAGACTAGCGGGATACACCGGGGAGCTGTTTTTT. It codes for CASSQRRLAGYTGELFF. The chain recombines TRBV4-1 with TRBJ2-2; 11 nucleotides match TRBD2. CDR3 size: 17 residues. Germline CDR1 is MGHRA and CDR2 is YSYEKL. V lost 2 bases, J lost 3 bases, and 5 bases stayed unmatched.

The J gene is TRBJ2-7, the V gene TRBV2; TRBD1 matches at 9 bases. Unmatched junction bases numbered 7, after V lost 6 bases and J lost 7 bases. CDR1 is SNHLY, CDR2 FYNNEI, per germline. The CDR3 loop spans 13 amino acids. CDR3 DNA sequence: TGTGCCAGCAGCGTACAGGGGGCGGGGGAGCAGTACTTC. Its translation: CASSVQGAGEQYF.

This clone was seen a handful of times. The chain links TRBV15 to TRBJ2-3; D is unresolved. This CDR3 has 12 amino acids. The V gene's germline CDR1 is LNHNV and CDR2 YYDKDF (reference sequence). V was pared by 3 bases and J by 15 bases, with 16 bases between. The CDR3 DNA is TGTGCCACCAGCAGCTCTAGTCCGACTTGCTATTTT. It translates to CATSSSSPTCYF.

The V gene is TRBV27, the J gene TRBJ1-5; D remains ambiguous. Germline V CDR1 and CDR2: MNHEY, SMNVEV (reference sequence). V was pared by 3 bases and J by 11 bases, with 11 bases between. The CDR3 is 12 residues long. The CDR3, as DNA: TGTGCCAGCAGTTTTCTGAGTGGGACCCAGCATTTT. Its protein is CASSFLSGTQHF.

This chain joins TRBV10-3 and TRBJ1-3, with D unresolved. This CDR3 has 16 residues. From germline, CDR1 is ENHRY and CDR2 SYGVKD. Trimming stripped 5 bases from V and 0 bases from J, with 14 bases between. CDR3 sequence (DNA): TGTGCCATCAGTTCCCCGGCAGGATTCTCTGGAAACACCATATATTTT. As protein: CAISSPAGFSGNTIYF.

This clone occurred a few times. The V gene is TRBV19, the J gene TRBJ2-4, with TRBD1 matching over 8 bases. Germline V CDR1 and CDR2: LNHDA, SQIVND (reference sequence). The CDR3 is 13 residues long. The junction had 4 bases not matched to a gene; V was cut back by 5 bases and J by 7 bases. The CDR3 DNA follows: TGTGCCAGTAGTTGGACAGGGATCAACATTCAGTACTTC. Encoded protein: CASSWTGINIQYF.

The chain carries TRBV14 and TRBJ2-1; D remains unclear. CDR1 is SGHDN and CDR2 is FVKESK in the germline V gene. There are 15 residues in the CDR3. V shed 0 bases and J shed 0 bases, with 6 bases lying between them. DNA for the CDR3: TGTGCCAGCAGCCAAGAGCGGAGCTCCTACAATGAGCAGTTCTTC. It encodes CASSQERSSYNEQFF. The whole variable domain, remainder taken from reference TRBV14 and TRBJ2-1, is EAGVTQFPSHSVIEKGQTVTLRCDPISGHDNLYWYRRVMGKEIKFLLHFVKESKQDESGMPNNRFLAERTGGTYSTLKVQPAELEDSGVYFCASSQERSSYNEQFFGPGTRLTVL.

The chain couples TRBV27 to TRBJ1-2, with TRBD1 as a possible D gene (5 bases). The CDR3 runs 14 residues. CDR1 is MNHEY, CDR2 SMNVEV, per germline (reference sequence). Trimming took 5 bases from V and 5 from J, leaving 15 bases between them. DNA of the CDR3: TGTGCCAGCAGTATCGCCGGGACGGGTTATGGCTACACCTTC. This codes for CASSIAGTGYGYTF.

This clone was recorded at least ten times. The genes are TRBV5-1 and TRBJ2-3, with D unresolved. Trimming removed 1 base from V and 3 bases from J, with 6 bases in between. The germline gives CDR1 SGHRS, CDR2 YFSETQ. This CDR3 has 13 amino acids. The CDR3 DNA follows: TGCGCCAGCAGCTTGAGTGGGACAGATACGCAGTATTTT. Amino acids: CASSLSGTDTQYF. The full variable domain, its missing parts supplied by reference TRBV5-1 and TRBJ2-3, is KAGVTQTPRYLIKTRGQQVTLSCSPISGHRSVSWYQQTPGQGLQFLFEYFSETQRNKGNFPGRFSGRQFSNSRSEMNVSTLELGDSALYLCASSLSGTDTQYFGPGTRLTVL.